A selection of T cell receptor beta chains follows, all from one sample in a study of fetal regulatory T cell absence and autoimmunity. TCRdb keeps only in-frame clones here, not all; method: immunoSEQ multiplex PCR. This table holds around 100,000 clones, about two thirds found once. Material: pancreas tissue. These receptors were collected from a male donor with IPEX syndrome. Each CDR3 is given with its conserved first and last residue.

>TRBV19
CASKGQGGQPQHF
>TRBV5-6
CASSFGLSNQPQHF
>TRBV15
CATSRDQGASDTQYF
>TRBV27
CASSWEWQGSYNEQFF
>TRBV6-5
CASRGGRLTDTQYF
>TRBV4-1
CASSQVTSGYNEQFF
>TRBV18
CASTGTRGRRSGNTIYF
>TRBV4-3
CASSQQGTDTQYF
>TRBV5-6
CASSRQGAHNTEAFF
>TRBV10-2
CASSELIGSLTEAFF
>TRBV6-5
CASSPETSGTDTQYF
>TRBV13
CASSLMNEQFF
>TRBV11-3
CASPRGSKGGYTF
>TRBV6-4
CASSEGLAGGAYEQYF
>TRBV2
CASMEERNQPQHF
>TRBV4-3
CASSRRDMNTEAFF
>TRBV6-6
CASSFPEQGGTEAFF
>TRBV27
CASSPGQGAPYEQYF
>TRBV9
CASSPSGQGYGYTF
>TRBV11-1
CASSLARRALSGNTIYF
>TRBV7-8
CASSSAQGGQETQYF
>TRBV9
CASSVAQVSNTGELFF
>TRBV7-2
CASSLDGSDNYEQYF
>TRBV5-5
CASSLVGGLSNQPQHF
>TRBV27
CASSLTLRTREETQYF
>TRBV10-3
CAISESLAGWTGELFF
>TRBV23-1
CASRAMDRQETQYF